This T cell receptor (beta chain) was found in a study of cytomegalovirus exposure and HLA in healthy donors. This CDR3 spans 17 amino acids. Trimming at V came to 6 bases and at J to 2 bases, leaving 12 bases not matched to a gene. Per germline, CDR1 MDHEN and CDR2 SYDVKM. The PCR contained 60 Vbeta and 13 Jbeta primers. Profiled with immunoSEQ multiplex PCR; TCRdb holds only in-frame clones, not every one. The sample carries 150,000 to 200,000 clones, roughly 80% recorded once. This clonotype originated in a man aged 45-65 years in good health and CMV-seropositive. Input material: PBMCs. The chain links TRBV28 to TRBJ1-5; 8 bases fit TRBD1. CDR3 region: CASRPVLQQGGNQPQHF. The DNA of the CDR3 is TGTGCCAGCAGACCCGTGCTCCAACAGGGGGGCAATCAGCCCCAGCATTTT.